Listed here is a single T cell receptor (beta chain). The target antigen is unknown. The junction and the germline gene differ at one end; a read error may be behind it. Using a J-beta primer mix together with a sample-barcoded 5' primer, a second PCR was run for roughly 6 to 12 cycles. CDR3-containing paired-end reads numbered at least 2.5 million in each sample. Via MiXCR, TCRdb re-called the 5' RACE reads, giving one row per CDR3 protein. This sample has about 1.6 million distinct CDR3 sequences, with 30% to 40% found just once. These data originate in a study of blood T cells in healthy people across ages. General study results and limits: The study found more naive CD4+ cells and higher diversity in long-lived than aged donors. Unsorted PBMC input precluded a conclusive naive versus antigen-experienced comparison.

Germline lookup yields CDR1 MRHNA and CDR2 SNTAGT. The CDR3 extends over 13 amino acids. Ranging in age from roughly 6 to 95, the donors were healthy Caucasian individuals from Russia. The source of this sequence is a woman aged 25 to 45 in good health. The chain uses TRBV6-4 and TRBJ1-1; TRBD1 is a possible D gene (5 bases). The sequenced material came from blood. Here the CDR3 reads CACSAMGGAEAFF. For the CDR3, the DNA is TGTGCCTGCAGTGCGATGGGGGGGGCTGAAGCTTTCTTT.